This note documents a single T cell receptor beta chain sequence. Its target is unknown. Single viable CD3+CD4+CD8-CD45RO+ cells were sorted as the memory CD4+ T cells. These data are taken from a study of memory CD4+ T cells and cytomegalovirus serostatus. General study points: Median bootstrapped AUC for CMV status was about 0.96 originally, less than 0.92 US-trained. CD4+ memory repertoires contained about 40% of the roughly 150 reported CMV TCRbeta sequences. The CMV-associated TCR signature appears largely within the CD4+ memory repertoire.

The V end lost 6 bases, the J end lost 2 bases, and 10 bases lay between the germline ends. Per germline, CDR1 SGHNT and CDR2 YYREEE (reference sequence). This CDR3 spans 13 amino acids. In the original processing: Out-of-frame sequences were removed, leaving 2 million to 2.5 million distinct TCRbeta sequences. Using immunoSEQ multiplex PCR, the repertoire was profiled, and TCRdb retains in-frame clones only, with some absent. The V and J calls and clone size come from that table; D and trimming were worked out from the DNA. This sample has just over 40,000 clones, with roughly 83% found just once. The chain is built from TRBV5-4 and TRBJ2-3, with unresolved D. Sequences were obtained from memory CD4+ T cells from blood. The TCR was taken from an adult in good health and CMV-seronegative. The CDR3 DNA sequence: TGTGCCAGCAAATCGATGGTCACAGATACGCAGTATTTT. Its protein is CASKSMVTDTQYF.